This TCR beta chain was observed in a study of blood T cell repertoires in COVID-19. Study information: Both acute and convalescent COVID-19 samples were obtained from the United States, Italy and Spain.

Germline V gene lookup returns CDR1 LGHNA and CDR2 YSLEER. CDR3 length: 16 residues. Trimming removed 3 bases from V and 3 bases from J, with 15 bases in between. The authors' processing: Using reference gene primer amplification, nucleated cell counts were estimated. Measured with immunoSEQ multiplex PCR; TCRdb has only the in-frame clones, and not every one. The D gene and trimming were derived from the DNA, and the V and J assignments and clone size from that table. This table holds about 40,000 clones, 80% found once. This receptor was obtained from a man older than 75 with active or convalescent COVID-19. The sequenced material came from peripheral blood. V and J are TRBV4-3 and TRBJ1-3; D is undetermined. This chain's CDR3 is CASSHDVGSGGNTIYF. The CDR3 coding sequence is TGCGCCAGCAGCCACGACGTTGGGAGTGGTGGAAACACCATATATTTT.